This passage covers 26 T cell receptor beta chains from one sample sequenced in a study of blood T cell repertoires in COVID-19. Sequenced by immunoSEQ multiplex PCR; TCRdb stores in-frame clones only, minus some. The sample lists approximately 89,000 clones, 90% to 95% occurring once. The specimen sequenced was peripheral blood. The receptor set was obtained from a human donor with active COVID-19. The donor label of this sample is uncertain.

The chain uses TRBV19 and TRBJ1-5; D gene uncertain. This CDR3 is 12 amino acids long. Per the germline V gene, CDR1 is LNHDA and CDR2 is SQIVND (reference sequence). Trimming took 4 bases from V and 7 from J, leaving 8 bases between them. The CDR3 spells CASSNELQPQHF. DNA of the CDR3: TGTGCCAGTAGTAATGAGCTCCAGCCCCAGCATTTT.

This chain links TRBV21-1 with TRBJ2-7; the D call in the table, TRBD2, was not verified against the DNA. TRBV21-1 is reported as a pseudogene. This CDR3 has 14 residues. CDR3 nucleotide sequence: TGTGCCAGCAGCATGGAGAGGAGCTCCTACGAGCAGTACTTC. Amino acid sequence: CASSMERSSYEQYF.

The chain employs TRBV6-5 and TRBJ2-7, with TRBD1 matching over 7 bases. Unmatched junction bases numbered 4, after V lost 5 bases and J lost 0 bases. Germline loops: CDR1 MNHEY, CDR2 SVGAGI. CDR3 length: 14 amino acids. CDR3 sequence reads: CASSRQGDSYEQYF. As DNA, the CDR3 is TGTGCCAGCAGTAGACAGGGTGACTCCTACGAGCAGTACTTC.

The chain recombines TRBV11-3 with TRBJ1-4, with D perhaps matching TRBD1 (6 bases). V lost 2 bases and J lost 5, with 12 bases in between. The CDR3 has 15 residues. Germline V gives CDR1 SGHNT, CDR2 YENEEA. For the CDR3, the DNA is TGTGCCAGCAGCTTATCGCAGGGGATAAATGAAAAACTGTTTTTT. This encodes CASSLSQGINEKLFF.

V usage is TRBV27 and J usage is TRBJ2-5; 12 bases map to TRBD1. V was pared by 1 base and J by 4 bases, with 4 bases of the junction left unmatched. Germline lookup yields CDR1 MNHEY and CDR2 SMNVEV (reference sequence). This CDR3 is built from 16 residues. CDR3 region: CASSLLGQGARETQYF. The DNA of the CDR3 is TGTGCCAGCAGTTTATTGGGACAGGGGGCGAGAGAGACCCAGTACTTC.

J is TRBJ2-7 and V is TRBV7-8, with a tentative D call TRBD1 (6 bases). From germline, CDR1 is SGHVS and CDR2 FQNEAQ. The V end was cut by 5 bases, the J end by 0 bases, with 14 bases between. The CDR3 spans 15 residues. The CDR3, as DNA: TGTGCCAGCAGCCTCAATCGACAGGCCTCCTACGAGCAGTACTTC. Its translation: CASSLNRQASYEQYF.

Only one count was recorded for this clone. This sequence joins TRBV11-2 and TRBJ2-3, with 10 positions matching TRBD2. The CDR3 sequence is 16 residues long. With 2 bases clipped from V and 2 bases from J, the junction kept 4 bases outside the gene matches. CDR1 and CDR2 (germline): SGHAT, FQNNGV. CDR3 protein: CASSLRLAGYTDTQYF. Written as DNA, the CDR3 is TGTGCCAGCAGCTTAAGACTAGCGGGTTACACAGATACGCAGTATTTT.

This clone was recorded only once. The CDR3 nucleotides read TGTGCCAGCAGCCAAGCCAGCGGGAGCTGGGATGAGCAGTTCTTC. It yields the protein CASSQASGSWDEQFF. The genes are TRBV3-1 (or the pseudogene TRBV3-2) and TRBJ2-1, with TRBD2 identical over 8 bases. With 1 base clipped from V and 8 bases from J, the junction kept 7 bases outside the gene matches. The CDR3 is made up of 15 amino acids. Germline loops: CDR1 LGHDT, CDR2 YNNKEL (reference sequence).

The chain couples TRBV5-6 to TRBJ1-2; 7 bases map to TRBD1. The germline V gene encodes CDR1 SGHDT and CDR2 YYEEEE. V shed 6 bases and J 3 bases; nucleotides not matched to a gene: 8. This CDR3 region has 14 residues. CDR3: CASTRDRGDYGYTF. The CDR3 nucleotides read TGTGCCAGCACCCGGGACAGAGGGGACTATGGCTACACCTTC.

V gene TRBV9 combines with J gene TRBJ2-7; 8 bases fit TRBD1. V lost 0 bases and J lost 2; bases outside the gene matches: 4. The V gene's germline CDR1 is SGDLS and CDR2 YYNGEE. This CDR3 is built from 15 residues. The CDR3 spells CASSVDPGQAYEQYF. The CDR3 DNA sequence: TGTGCCAGCAGCGTAGATCCGGGACAGGCCTACGAGCAGTACTTC.

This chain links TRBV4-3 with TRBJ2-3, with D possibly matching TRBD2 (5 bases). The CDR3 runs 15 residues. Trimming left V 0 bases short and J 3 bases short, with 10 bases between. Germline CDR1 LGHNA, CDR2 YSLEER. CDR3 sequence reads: CASSQDTGITDTQYF. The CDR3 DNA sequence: TGCGCCAGCAGCCAAGATACGGGGATAACAGATACGCAGTATTTT.

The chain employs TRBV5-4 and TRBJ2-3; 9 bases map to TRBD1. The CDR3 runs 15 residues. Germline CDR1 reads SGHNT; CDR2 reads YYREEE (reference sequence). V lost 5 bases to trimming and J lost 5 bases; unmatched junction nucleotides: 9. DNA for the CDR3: TGTGCCAGCAGAGAACCGGGACAGGGCATAGATACGCAGTATTTT. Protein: CASREPGQGIDTQYF.

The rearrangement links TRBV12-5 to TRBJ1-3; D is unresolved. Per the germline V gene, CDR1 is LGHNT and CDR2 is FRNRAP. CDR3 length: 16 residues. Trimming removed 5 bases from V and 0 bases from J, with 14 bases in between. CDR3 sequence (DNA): TGTGCTAGTGGTAGGAGCGGGATGAACTCTGGAAACACCATATATTTT. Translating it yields CASGRSGMNSGNTIYF.

CDR3 loop: CASSRGGGPSSYEQYF. CDR3 DNA: TGTGCCAGCAGCCGAGGGGGTGGGCCGAGCTCTTACGAGCAGTACTTC. This chain links TRBV3-1 (or the pseudogene TRBV3-2) with TRBJ2-7; a possible D gene is TRBD1 (6 bases). V was shortened by 4 bases and J by 4 bases, with 20 bases between the two germline ends. Germline values: CDR1 LGHDT, CDR2 YNNKEL (reference sequence). The CDR3 is 16 residues long.

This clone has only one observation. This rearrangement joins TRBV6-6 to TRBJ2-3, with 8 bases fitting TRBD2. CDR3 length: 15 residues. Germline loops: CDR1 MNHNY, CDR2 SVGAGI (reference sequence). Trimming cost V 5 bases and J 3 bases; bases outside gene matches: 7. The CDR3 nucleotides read TGTGCCAGCAGTATAGCGGGACGTTTTACAGATACGCAGTATTTT. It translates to CASSIAGRFTDTQYF.

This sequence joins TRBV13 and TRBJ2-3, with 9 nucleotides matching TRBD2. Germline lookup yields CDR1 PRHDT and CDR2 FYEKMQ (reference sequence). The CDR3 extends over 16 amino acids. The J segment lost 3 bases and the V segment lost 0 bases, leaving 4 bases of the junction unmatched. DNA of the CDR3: TGTGCCAGCAGCTTAGGGCTAGCGGGGAGGACAGATACGCAGTATTTT. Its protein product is CASSLGLAGRTDTQYF.

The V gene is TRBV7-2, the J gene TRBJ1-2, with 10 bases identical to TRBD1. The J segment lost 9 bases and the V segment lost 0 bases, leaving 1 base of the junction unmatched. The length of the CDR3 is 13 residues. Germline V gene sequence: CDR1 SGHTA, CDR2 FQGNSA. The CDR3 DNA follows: TGTGCCAGCAGCTTAGCGGGACAGGGGAGCTACACCTTC. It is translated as CASSLAGQGSYTF. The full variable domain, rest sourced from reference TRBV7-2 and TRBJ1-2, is GAGVSQSPSNKVTEKGKDVELRCDPISGHTALYWYRQSLGQGLEFLIYFQGNSAPDKSGLPSDRFSAERTGGSVSTLTIQRTQQEDSAVYLCASSLAGQGSYTFGSGTRLTVV.

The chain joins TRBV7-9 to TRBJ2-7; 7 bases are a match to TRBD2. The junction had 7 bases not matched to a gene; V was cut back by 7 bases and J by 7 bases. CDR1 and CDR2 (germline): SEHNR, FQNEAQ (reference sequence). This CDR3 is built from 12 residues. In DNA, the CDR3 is TGTGCCAGCACCCTAGCGGACACTGAGCAGTACTTC. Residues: CASTLADTEQYF.

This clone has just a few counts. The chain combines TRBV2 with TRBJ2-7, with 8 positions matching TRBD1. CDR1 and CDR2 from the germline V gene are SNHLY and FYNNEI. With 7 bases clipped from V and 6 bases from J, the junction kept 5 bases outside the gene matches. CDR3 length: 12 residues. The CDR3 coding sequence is TGTGCCAGCACGCCAGGGGGCGGCGAGCAGTACTTC. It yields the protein CASTPGGGEQYF.

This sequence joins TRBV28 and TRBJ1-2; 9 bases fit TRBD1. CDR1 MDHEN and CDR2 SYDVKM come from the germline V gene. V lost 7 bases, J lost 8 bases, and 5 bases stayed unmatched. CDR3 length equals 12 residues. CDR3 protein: CASIGQGKGYTF. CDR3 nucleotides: TGTGCCAGCATTGGACAGGGGAAAGGCTACACCTTC.

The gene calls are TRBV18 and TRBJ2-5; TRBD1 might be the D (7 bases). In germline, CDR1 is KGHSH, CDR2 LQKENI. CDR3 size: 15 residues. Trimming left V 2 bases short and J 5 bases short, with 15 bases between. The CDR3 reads CASSPGGTDRETQYF. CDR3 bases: TGTGCCAGCTCACCAGGCGGGACAGATAGGGAGACCCAGTACTTC.

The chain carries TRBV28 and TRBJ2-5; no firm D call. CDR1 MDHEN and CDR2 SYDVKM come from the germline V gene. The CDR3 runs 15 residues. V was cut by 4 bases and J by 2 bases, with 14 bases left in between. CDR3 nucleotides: TGTGCCAGCAGTTCCCCGGGTGAAGTTCAAGAGACCCAGTACTTC. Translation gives CASSSPGEVQETQYF.

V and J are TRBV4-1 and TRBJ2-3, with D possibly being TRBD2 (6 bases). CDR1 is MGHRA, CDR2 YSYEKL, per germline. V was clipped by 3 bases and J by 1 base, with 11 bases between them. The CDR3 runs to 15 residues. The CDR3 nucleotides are TGCGCCAGCAGCCAGCGGGGATGGGGCACAGATACGCAGTATTTT. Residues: CASSQRGWGTDTQYF.

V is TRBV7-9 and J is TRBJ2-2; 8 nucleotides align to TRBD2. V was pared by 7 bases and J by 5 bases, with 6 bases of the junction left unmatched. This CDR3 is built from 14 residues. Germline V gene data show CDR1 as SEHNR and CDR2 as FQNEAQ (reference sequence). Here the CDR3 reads CASKTSGSTGELFF. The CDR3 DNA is TGTGCCAGCAAGACAAGCGGGAGTACCGGGGAGCTGTTTTTT.

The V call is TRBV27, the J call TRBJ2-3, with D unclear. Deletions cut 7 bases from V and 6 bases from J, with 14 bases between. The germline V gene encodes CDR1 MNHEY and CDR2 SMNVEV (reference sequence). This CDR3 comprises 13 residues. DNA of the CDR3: TGTGCCAGCAACTCTCATAAAACTGATACGCAGTATTTT. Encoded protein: CASNSHKTDTQYF.

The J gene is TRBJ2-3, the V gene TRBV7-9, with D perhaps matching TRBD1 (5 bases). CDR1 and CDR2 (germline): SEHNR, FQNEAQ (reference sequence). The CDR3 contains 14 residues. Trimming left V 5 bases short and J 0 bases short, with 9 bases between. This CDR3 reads CASSLDTSTDTQYF. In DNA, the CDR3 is TGTGCCAGCAGCCTGGACACTAGCACAGATACGCAGTATTTT.